A single sample gave rise to the 9 T cell receptor beta chains below, sequenced in a study of Tregs in tolerant kidney transplant recipients. Here immunoSEQ multiplex PCR was the method, and the copy in TCRdb shows in-frame clones only, minus some. The sample has around 77,000 clones; under 98% are singletons. Sequencing used CD4+ T cells from blood, obtained before the transplant. Receptors were obtained from a human donor who received a combined kidney and bone marrow transplant.

The chain links TRBV7-3 to TRBJ1-1, with a tentative D call TRBD1 (6 bases). The CDR3 covers 14 residues. Germline V lookup: CDR1 SGHTA, CDR2 FQGTGA. V lost 4 bases and J 11 bases, leaving 20 bases between the germline ends. Written as DNA, the CDR3 is TGTGCCAGCAGCTCTCTCTCCAACACAGGGATTGCTTTCTTT. Protein: CASSSLSNTGIAFF.

With respect to this clone: The junction differs from germline at one of its ends, possibly a read error. DNA of the CDR3: TGTGCCAGCAGCCCCCGGGACAGTACCTTTTTC. It translates to CASSPRDSTFF. This chain joins TRBV11-2 and TRBJ2-6, with TRBD1 identical over 7 bases. The CDR3 loop spans 11 amino acids. Per germline, CDR1 SGHAT and CDR2 FQNNGV.

V gene TRBV5-6 combines with J gene TRBJ1-2, with D maybe TRBD1 (6 bases). The CDR3 spans 15 residues. Looked up from germline, CDR1 is SGHDT and CDR2 is YYEEEE. V lost 0 bases, J lost 6 bases, and 15 bases lay in between. CDR3 residues: CASSLDPGEYNGYTF. CDR3 DNA: TGTGCCAGCAGCTTGGACCCAGGGGAGTATAATGGCTACACCTTC.

The genes are TRBV15 and TRBJ2-6, with D unresolved. The CDR3 totals 15 residues. V lost 8 bases to trimming and J lost 0 bases, with 11 bases between them. Germline V CDR1 and CDR2: LNHNV, YYDKDF (reference sequence). CDR3 protein: CATHSSTSGANVLTF. The CDR3, as DNA: TGTGCCACCCACAGCTCAACCTCTGGGGCCAACGTCCTGACTTTC.

The rearrangement uses TRBV30 and TRBJ1-2; a possible D gene is TRBD1 (5 bases). This CDR3 contains 13 residues. V was shortened by 5 bases and J by 4 bases, with 14 bases between the two germline ends. CDR1 is GTSNPN, CDR2 SVGIG, per germline (reference sequence). The CDR3 DNA reads as TGTGCCTGGGGGGAGGGGAGTGCCTATGGCTACACCTTC. Residues: CAWGEGSAYGYTF.

The V gene is TRBV2, the J gene TRBJ1-1; 9 positions agree with TRBD1. V dropped 6 bases and J dropped 5; count of bases not matched to a gene: 7. CDR3 length: 14 amino acids. Germline CDR1 and CDR2: SNHLY and FYNNEI. The DNA of the CDR3 is TGTGCCAGCAGCGGACAGGGGACGGGAACTGAAGCTTTCTTT. Translation: CASSGQGTGTEAFF.

The CDR3 loop reads CASSSGTGKTQYF. In DNA, the CDR3 is TGTGCCAGCAGCTCCGGGACAGGGAAGACTCAGTACTTC. This rearrangement joins TRBV7-3 to TRBJ2-4; TRBD1 matches at 9 bases. The CDR3 contains 13 residues. Germline-derived CDR1 and CDR2 are SGHTA and FQGTGA. Trimming removed 4 bases from V and 12 bases from J; junction bases left unmatched: 7.

The J gene is TRBJ2-1, the V gene TRBV19; D is undetermined. V was shortened by 4 bases and J by 4 bases, with 23 bases between the two germline ends. Germline CDR1 reads LNHDA; CDR2 reads SQIVND (reference sequence). CDR3 length equals 18 residues. In nucleotides, the CDR3 is TGTGCCAGTAGTACGACTCTTACCCGAATCAAATTTTACAATGAGCAGTTCTTC. The encoded protein is CASSTTLTRIKFYNEQFF.

The gene calls are TRBV7-2 and TRBJ2-3; weak D call: TRBD2 (7 bases). V was cut by 5 bases and J by 1 base, with 22 bases left in between. Germline lookup yields CDR1 SGHTA and CDR2 FQGNSA. There are 18 residues in the CDR3. This CDR3 is CASSKGGGGLIGTDTQYF. For the CDR3, the DNA is TGTGCCAGCAGCAAAGGCGGGGGCGGTTTAATCGGCACAGATACGCAGTATTTT.